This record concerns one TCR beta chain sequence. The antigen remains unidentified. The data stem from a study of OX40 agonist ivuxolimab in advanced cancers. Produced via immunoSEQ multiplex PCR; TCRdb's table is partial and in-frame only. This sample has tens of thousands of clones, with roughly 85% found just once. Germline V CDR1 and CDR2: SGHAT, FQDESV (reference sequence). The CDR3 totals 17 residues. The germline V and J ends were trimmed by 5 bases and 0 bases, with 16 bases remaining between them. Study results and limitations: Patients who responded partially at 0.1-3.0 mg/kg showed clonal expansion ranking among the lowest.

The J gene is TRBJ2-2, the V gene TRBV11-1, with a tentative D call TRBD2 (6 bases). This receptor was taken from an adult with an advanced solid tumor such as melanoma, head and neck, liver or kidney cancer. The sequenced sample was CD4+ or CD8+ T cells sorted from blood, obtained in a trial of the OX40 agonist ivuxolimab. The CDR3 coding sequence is TGTGCCAGCAGCGCGGGGTCTTGGGCTCCGAACACCGGGGAGCTGTTTTTT. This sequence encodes CASSAGSWAPNTGELFF. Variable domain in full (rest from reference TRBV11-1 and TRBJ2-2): EAEVAQSPRYKITEKSQAVAFWCDPISGHATLYWYRQILGQGPELLVQFQDESVVDDSQLPKDRFSAERLKGVDSTLKIQPAELGDSAMYLCASSAGSWAPNTGELFFGEGSRLTVL.